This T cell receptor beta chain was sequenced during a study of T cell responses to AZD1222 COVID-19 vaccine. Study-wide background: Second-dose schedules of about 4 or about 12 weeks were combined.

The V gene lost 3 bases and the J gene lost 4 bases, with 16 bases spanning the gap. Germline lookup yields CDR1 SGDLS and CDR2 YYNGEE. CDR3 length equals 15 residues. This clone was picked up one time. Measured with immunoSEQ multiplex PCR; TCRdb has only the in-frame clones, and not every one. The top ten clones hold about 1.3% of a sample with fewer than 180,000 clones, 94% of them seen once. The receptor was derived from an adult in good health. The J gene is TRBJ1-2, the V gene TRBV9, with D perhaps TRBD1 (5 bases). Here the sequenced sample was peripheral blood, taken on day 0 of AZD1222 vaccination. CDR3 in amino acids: CASSGRGRQTYGYTF. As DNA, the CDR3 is TGTGCCAGCAGCGGCCGGGGGAGGCAGACCTATGGCTACACCTTC.